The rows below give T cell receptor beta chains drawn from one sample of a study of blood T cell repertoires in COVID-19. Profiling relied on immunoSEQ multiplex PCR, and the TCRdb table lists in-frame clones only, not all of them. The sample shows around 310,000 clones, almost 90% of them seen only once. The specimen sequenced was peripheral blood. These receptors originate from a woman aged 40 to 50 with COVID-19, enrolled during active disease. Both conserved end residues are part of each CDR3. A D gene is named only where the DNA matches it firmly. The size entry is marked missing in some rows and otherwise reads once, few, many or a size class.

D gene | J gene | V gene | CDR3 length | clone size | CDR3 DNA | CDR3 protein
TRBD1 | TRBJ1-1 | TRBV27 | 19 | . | TGTGCCAGCAGTTTATCGAATGGTCGGACAGGGGGTTCCGGCACTGAAGCTTTCTTT | CASSLSNGRTGGSGTEAFF
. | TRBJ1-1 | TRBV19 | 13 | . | TGTGCCAGTAGGGGACACTTAAACACTGAAGCTTTCTTT | CASRGHLNTEAFF
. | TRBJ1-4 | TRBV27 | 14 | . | TGTGCCAGCAGTAGACGTACAGGGCTCGAAAAACTGTTTTTT | CASSRRTGLEKLFF
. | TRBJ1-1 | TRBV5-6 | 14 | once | TGTGCCAGCACTATGGGGCAAGGGAACACTGAAGCTTTCTTT | CASTMGQGNTEAFF
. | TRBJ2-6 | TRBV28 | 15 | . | TGTGCCAGCGGACATCGTTTCTCTGGGGCCAACGTCCTGACTTTC | CASGHRFSGANVLTF
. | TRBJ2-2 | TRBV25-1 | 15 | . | TGTGCCAGCAGGGTTTGGACACCGAACACCGGGGAGCTGTTTTTT | CASRVWTPNTGELFF
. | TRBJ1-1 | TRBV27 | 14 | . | TGTGCCAGCAGCTTAAGACAGGCGAACACTGAAGCTTTCTTT | CASSLRQANTEAFF
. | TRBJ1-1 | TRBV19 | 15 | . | TGTGCCAGTAGTATAGGATTTGGCGGAGGCACTGAAGCTTTCTTT | CASSIGFGGGTEAFF
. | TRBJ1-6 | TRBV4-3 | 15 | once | TGCGCCAGCAGCCATCTCGGGACACTAGATTCACCCCTCCACTTT | CASSHLGTLDSPLHF
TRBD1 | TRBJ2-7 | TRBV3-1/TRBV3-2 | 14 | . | TGTGCCAGCAGCTTCCGGGACAGGGGAAACGAGCAGTACTTC | CASSFRDRGNEQYF
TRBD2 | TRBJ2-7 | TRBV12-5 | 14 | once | TGTGCTAGTGCCGCGAGCGGGAGTAGGTACGAGCAGTACTTC | CASAASGSRYEQYF
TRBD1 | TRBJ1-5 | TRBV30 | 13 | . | TGTGCCTGGAGTGGACAGGGTGATCAGCCCCAGCATTTT | CAWSGQGDQPQHF
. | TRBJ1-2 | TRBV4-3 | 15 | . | TGCGCCAGCAGCCAAGATAGGCAGGCGGGCTATGGCTACACCTTC | CASSQDRQAGYGYTF
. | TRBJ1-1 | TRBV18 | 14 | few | TGTGCCAGCTCACCATCGCGAGGGGGCACTGAAGCTTTCTTT | CASSPSRGGTEAFF
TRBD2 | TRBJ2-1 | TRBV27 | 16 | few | TGTGCCAGCAGTCTCTTACTAGCGGGAGGGCCCCATGAGCAGTTCTTC | CASSLLLAGGPHEQFF
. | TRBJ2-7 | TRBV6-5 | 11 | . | TGTGCCAGCAGTTACCTTTACGAGCAGTACTTC | CASSYLYEQYF
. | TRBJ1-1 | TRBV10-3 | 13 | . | TGTGCCATCAGTGAAGGGAGGCCGGACGAAGCTTTCTTT | CAISEGRPDEAFF
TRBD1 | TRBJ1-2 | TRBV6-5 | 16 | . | TGTGCCAGCAGTTACTGGAAGACAGGGGTACACTATGGCTACACCTTC | CASSYWKTGVHYGYTF
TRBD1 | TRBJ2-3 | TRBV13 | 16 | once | TGTGCCAGCAGCCTCCGGACAGGGGGGGGCACAGATACGCAGTATTTT | CASSLRTGGGTDTQYF
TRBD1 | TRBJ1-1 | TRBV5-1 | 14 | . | TGCGCCAGCAGCTGGGGCCCAGGGGGCGAGAGAGCTTTCTTT | CASSWGPGGERAFF
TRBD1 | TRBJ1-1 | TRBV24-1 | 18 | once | TGTGCCACCAGTGATACCCCCAATGGACAGGGGAGAAACACTGAAGCTTTCTTT | CATSDTPNGQGRNTEAFF